The next 21 T cell receptor beta chains were all read from a single sample in a study of regulatory T cells in long-lasting Graves disease. Indicated time point: newly diagnosed GD, antithyroid drugs for less than 3 months. The TCR library used RNA extracted from PBMCs. The TCR beta library used iRepertoire HTBI primers with Arm-PCR amplification of CDR3. TCRdb fed the multiplex PCR reads into MiXCR, producing one record per CDR3 protein. Among approximately 400,000 distinct CDR3 sequences listed, 15% were seen once. The sample also formed part of further work on T cells in Graves' hyperthyroidism and ophthalmopathy.

The sequencing used peripheral blood mononuclear cells (PBMCs), collected at new diagnosis, from a patient treated with antithyroid drugs. These receptors were collected from a woman younger than 45 with Graves disease.

This clonotype was counted at least ten times. This chain links TRBV7-9 with TRBJ2-1; 7 bases line up with TRBD2. After removal of 3 bases from V and 7 bases from J, the junction contained 15 bases not matched to a gene. Germline CDR1 and CDR2: SEHNR and FQNEAQ (reference sequence). The CDR3 has 17 residues. The CDR3 reads CASSFPRRESGGNEQFF. The CDR3 DNA sequence: TGTGCCAGCAGCTTTCCCCGGCGGGAGTCTGGAGGGAATGAGCAGTTCTTC.

In its sample, this clonotype was seen once. V is TRBV20-1 and J is TRBJ1-5; a weak D match, TRBD1 (6 bases). Trimming removed 0 bases from V and 3 bases from J, with 18 bases in between. The germline gives CDR1 DFQATT, CDR2 SNEGSKA (reference sequence). The CDR3 sequence is 17 residues long. The CDR3 spells CSARDAGGQASNQPQHF. CDR3 sequence (DNA): TGCAGTGCTAGAGATGCCGGGGGGCAGGCCTCCAATCAGCCCCAGCATTTT.

J is TRBJ2-6 and V is TRBV4-3; 10 nucleotides match TRBD1. The trim removed 4 bases at V and 0 bases at J, leaving 12 bases unmatched. The CDR3 extends over 20 amino acids. Germline values: CDR1 LGHNA, CDR2 YSLEER. The CDR3 region is CASSPHHWTGGGSGANVLTF. The CDR3 coding sequence is TGCGCCAGCAGCCCACACCACTGGACAGGGGGAGGCTCTGGGGCCAACGTCCTGACTTTC.

This clonotype has at least ten counts. V and J are TRBV6-4 and TRBJ1-6, with D maybe TRBD1 (6 bases). V dropped 0 bases and J dropped 8 bases, with 14 bases sitting between them. The CDR3 has 16 amino acids. Germline V gene lookup returns CDR1 MRHNA and CDR2 SNTAGT. CDR3 DNA sequence: TGTGCCAGCAGTGACTCGAGCGGGGGCGAGTATTCACCCCTCCACTTT. It encodes CASSDSSGGEYSPLHF.

About this clonotype: Lacking the conserved final phenylalanine or tryptophan, this CDR3 likely reflects a read error. The V call is TRBV5-1, the J call TRBJ1-1, with 8 bases identical to TRBD1. This CDR3 is built from 17 residues. Trimming cost V 3 bases and J 6 bases; bases outside gene matches: 16. Germline CDR1 and CDR2: SGHRS and YFSETQ. CDR3 residues: CASSSNPGPGGRAEAFS. The CDR3 DNA follows: TGCGCCAGCAGCTCTAATCCGGGCCCAGGGGGCAGGGCTGAAGCTTTCTCT.

V usage is TRBV12-3 or TRBV12-4 and J usage is TRBJ2-5, with TRBD1 identical over 8 bases. The CDR3 runs to 13 residues. V shed 8 bases and J 5 bases; nucleotides not matched to a gene: 7. CDR3 sequence: CASAPRGPETQYF. The CDR3 DNA reads as TGTGCCAGCGCACCCAGGGGGCCGGAGACCCAGTACTTC.

This clonotype was recorded many times. J is TRBJ2-7 and V is TRBV20-1; D not certain. The CDR3 has 13 residues. Germline loops: CDR1 DFQATT, CDR2 SNEGSKA (reference sequence). Between the trimmed V and J ends, which lost 1 base and 7 bases, there was a span of 14 bases. In nucleotides, the CDR3 is TGCAGTGCTAGAGGAACGGACCGGAATGAGCAGTACTTC. Translated, it gives CSARGTDRNEQYF.

This clonotype has at least ten counts. This sequence joins TRBV2 and TRBJ1-2; the D gene is possibly TRBD1 (5 bases). The CDR3 spans 13 residues. V dropped 5 bases and J dropped 12 bases, with 19 bases sitting between them. Germline assignment: CDR1 SNHLY and CDR2 FYNNEI. CDR3 loop: CASSSSGLSRDTF. The CDR3 coding sequence is TGTGCCAGCAGTAGTTCGGGACTTTCACGAGACACCTTC.

The rearrangement uses TRBV13 and TRBJ2-5, with 9 bases lining up with TRBD2. The V gene's germline CDR1 is PRHDT and CDR2 FYEKMQ (reference sequence). The CDR3 has 15 residues. J lost 2 bases, V lost 5 bases, and 6 bases had no gene match. The CDR3 DNA reads TGTGCCAGCAGCCCTAGTCTAGCGGGGCAAGAGACCCAGTACTTC. The encoded protein is CASSPSLAGQETQYF.

V and J are TRBV27 and TRBJ1-2; D gene uncertain. The CDR3 totals 13 residues. The V end lost 6 bases, the J end lost 0 bases, and 8 bases lay between the germline ends. The germline V gene has CDR1 MNHEY and CDR2 SMNVEV (reference sequence). In nucleotides, the CDR3 is TGTGCCAGCAGGGAAATTTCTAACTATGGCTACACCTTC. This gives the protein CASREISNYGYTF.

This clonotype was counted only a few times. The chain is built from TRBV30 and TRBJ2-5, with D uncertain. CDR1 is GTSNPN, CDR2 SVGIG, per germline (reference sequence). The CDR3 has 13 amino acids. Trimming cost V 5 bases and J 5 bases, with 15 bases left between them. This CDR3 is CAWGPGDAETQYF. The DNA of the CDR3 is TGTGCCTGGGGCCCAGGCGATGCCGAGACCCAGTACTTC.

This clonotype occurred many times. Since the CDR3 does not end with the conserved phenylalanine or tryptophan, this likely comes from a read error. The chain links TRBV7-6 to TRBJ2-3, with 16 bases identical to TRBD2. The CDR3 has 20 residues. Per germline, CDR1 SGHVS and CDR2 FNYEAQ. Losses at the gene ends were 7 bases for V and 0 bases for J; bases not matched to a gene: 13. CDR3 in amino acids: CASKGFTGTSGRGSTDTQYV. The CDR3 coding sequence is TGTGCCAGCAAGGGATTTACCGGGACTAGCGGGAGGGGGAGCACAGATACGCAGTATGTT.

This sequence joins TRBV6-1 and TRBJ1-1; 10 nucleotides line up with TRBD1. V lost 4 bases and J lost 0; bases outside the gene matches: 2. The CDR3 totals 15 residues. Germline CDR1 reads MNHNS; CDR2 reads SASEGT. CDR3 protein: CASSGQGALNTEAFF. The CDR3 nucleotides are TGTGCCAGCAGTGGACAGGGGGCCTTGAACACTGAAGCTTTCTTT.

A word on this clonotype: A read error may be the cause here, since a much bigger clone is one base away. The J gene is TRBJ1-2, the V gene TRBV6-9; D unclear. Germline CDR1 is MNHGY and CDR2 is SVAAGI. The CDR3 is 14 residues long. CDR3 amino acids: CASSYSGSNYSYTF. CDR3 bases: TGTGCCAGCAGTTACAGCGGGTCTAACTATAGCTACACCTTC.

This clonotype has just a few counts. The V and J genes are TRBV6-5 and TRBJ2-5; 9 positions match TRBD1. Trimming cost V 2 bases and J 5 bases; bases outside gene matches: 6. CDR3 length equals 15 residues. The germline V gene encodes CDR1 MNHEY and CDR2 SVGAGI. The CDR3 DNA is TGTGCCAGCAGTTACCCGACAGGGGGAGTCGAGACCCAGTACTTC. This codes for CASSYPTGGVETQYF.

This clonotype was counted only a few times. The chain links TRBV20-1 to TRBJ1-5; D possibly corresponds to TRBD1 (5 bases). Looked up from germline, CDR1 is DFQATT and CDR2 is SNEGSKA (reference sequence). The CDR3 covers 15 residues. V lost 0 bases to trimming and J lost 2 bases, with 11 bases between them. The CDR3: CSARDHQGRNQPQHF. CDR3 sequence (DNA): TGCAGTGCTAGAGATCACCAGGGTCGCAATCAGCCCCAGCATTTT.

The chain combines TRBV11-3 with TRBJ1-1, with D hard to call. V lost 0 bases and J 8 bases, leaving 16 bases between the germline ends. This CDR3 is built from 15 residues. The germline V gene has CDR1 SGHNT and CDR2 YENEEA. CDR3 amino acids: CASSLDGSEAREAFF. The DNA for the CDR3 is TGTGCCAGCAGCTTAGACGGGTCGGAGGCAAGAGAAGCTTTCTTT.

This clonotype has at least ten counts. This rearrangement joins TRBV5-1 to TRBJ2-7; D gene uncertain. This CDR3 region has 13 residues. Germline V gene sequence: CDR1 SGHRS, CDR2 YFSETQ. V lost 7 bases to trimming and J lost 3 bases, with 14 bases between them. Here the CDR3 reads CASGLGADYEQYF. Here the CDR3 DNA reads TGCGCCAGCGGCCTGGGCGCGGACTACGAGCAGTACTTC.

J is TRBJ2-7 and V is TRBV6-5; 14 nucleotides match TRBD2. V lost 0 bases to trimming and J lost 13 bases; unmatched junction nucleotides: 8. The CDR3 is 15 amino acids. Germline CDR1 reads MNHEY; CDR2 reads SVGAGI. CDR3 sequence (DNA): TGTGCCAGCAGTTACTCCCCCGGGACTAGCGGGAGTCATTACTTC. Amino acids: CASSYSPGTSGSHYF.

This clonotype came up a few times. The chain couples TRBV24-1 to TRBJ2-2, with 11 positions matching TRBD2. This CDR3 spans 17 amino acids. The germline V gene encodes CDR1 KGHDR and CDR2 SFDVKD. V dropped 1 base and J dropped 6; count of bases not matched to a gene: 6. The CDR3 nucleotides are TGTGCCACCAGTGATTTAGGTAGCGGGAGGGCCTCCGGGGAGCTGTTTTTT. It is translated as CATSDLGSGRASGELFF.

This clonotype has more than one count but fewer than ten. A much larger clone differs from this one at a single base, so this may be a read error. The rearrangement joins TRBV30 to TRBJ2-7; maybe TRBD1 (6 bases). V lost 4 bases, J lost 6 bases, and 19 bases lay in between. The CDR3 loop spans 14 amino acids. Germline V gene lookup returns CDR1 GTSNPN and CDR2 SVGIG (reference sequence). This CDR3 is CAWTPGRGVGEQYF. The CDR3 DNA is TGTGCCTGGACCCCGGGCAGGGGTGTGGGCGAGCAGTACTTC.